This T cell receptor beta chain is from a study of T cells in Graves' hyperthyroidism and ophthalmopathy. Study-wide points: By a 13 V-J model, ophthalmopathy was set apart from stable hyperthyroidism. Ophthalmopathy was identified by the model a median 6.5 months ahead of onset.

Researchers took RNA transcripts and amplified the TCR beta CDR3 regions from them. Initially, a first-round RT-PCR of the TCR CDR3 employed the HTBI primer set. MiXCR was run by TCRdb on the multiplex PCR reads, yielding one entry per CDR3 protein. The data contain about 600,000 distinct CDR3 sequences, about a sixth of them seen just once; the ten biggest clones take up around 3.5%. In the case of this clonotype: Its specificity is unknown.

J was trimmed by 8 bases and V by 7 bases; bases with no gene match: 5. The length of the CDR3 is 12 residues. Germline V gene lookup returns CDR1 SQVTM and CDR2 ANQGSEA. It was approximately 9.7 ml of fresh peripheral blood that supplied the PBMCs. This chain links TRBV29-1 with TRBJ2-1; 10 nucleotides line up with TRBD2. Sample: blood. The source is a woman between 40 and 55 years old with Graves' ophthalmopathy. CDR3 sequence (DNA): TGCAGCGGGGGACTAGCGAGCCATGAGCAGTTCTTC. Encoded protein: CSGGLASHEQFF.